This T cell receptor (beta chain) stems from a study of blood T cell repertoires in COVID-19. V gave up 3 bases and J gave up 5 bases; unmatched junction bases: 7. CDR1 SGHNT and CDR2 YYREEE come from the germline V gene (reference sequence). The CDR3 runs to 14 residues. As processed by the authors: Reference gene primer amplification gave nucleated cell count estimates. Method: immunoSEQ multiplex PCR; TCRdb's copy keeps in-frame clones and lacks some. V and J calls plus clone size are reproduced from that table; the DNA served to infer D and trimming. The sample includes over 14,000 clones, around 90% of them seen just once.

The sequenced sample consisted of peripheral blood. The genes are TRBV5-4 and TRBJ1-2; TRBD1 matches at 7 bases. The source is a human donor in a cohort sampled during active COVID-19. The CDR3 region is CASSSGQETYGYTF. CDR3 DNA: TGTGCCAGCAGCTCTGGACAGGAGACTTATGGCTACACCTTC.